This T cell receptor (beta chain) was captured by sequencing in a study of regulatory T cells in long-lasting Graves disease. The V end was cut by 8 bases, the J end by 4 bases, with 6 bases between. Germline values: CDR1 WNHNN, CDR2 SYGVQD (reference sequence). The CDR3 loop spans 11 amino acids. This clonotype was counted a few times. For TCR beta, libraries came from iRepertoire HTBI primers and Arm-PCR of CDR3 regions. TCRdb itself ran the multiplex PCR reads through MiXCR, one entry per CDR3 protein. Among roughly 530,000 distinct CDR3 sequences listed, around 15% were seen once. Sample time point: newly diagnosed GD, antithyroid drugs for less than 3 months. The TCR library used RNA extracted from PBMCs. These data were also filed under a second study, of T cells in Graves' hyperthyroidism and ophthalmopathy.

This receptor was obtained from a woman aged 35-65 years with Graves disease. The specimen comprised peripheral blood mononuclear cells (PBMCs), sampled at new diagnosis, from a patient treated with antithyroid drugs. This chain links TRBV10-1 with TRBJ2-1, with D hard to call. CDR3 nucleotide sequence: TGCGCCAGCGCCGATTACAATGAGCAGTTCTTC. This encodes CASADYNEQFF.